This T cell receptor (beta chain) comes out of a study of cytomegalovirus exposure and HLA in healthy donors. Between the trimmed V and J ends, which lost 2 bases and 0 bases, there was a span of 13 bases. Germline loops: CDR1 SNHLY, CDR2 FYNNEI. The CDR3 loop spans 16 amino acids. The study ran its PCR with 60 Vbeta and 13 Jbeta primers. TCRdb's table, derived via immunoSEQ multiplex PCR, lists solely in-frame clones and lacks some. The data show 80,000 to 100,000 clones, about four fifths seen once. This clone occurred a few times. The antigen is unknown. Study conclusions and caveats: HLA allele associations emerged for roughly 17,000 TCR beta sequences in a later analysis, at 0.05 false discovery rate. In vitro assays verified that three CMV-associated chains recognized CMV antigens specifically. A later analysis reported that several of the most significant clusters appeared to be linked to common viral pathogens, among them Epstein-Barr virus.

Each donor was nominally healthy when sampled (though unrecorded immune exposures were likely). This sequence originates from a female donor in good health and CMV-seropositive. The rearrangement joins TRBV2 to TRBJ1-1; D might be TRBD1 (6 bases). The sample was PBMCs. CDR3 region: CASSEMGQMMNTEAFF. CDR3 DNA: TGTGCCAGCAGTGAAATGGGACAAATGATGAACACTGAAGCTTTCTTT.